This T cell receptor (beta chain) was sequenced in a study of OX40 agonist ivuxolimab in advanced cancers. Study context: Two cutaneous melanoma patients and one hepatocellular carcinoma patient, three in all, had partial responses.

The CDR3 sequence is 12 residues long. Germline loops: CDR1 MNHNY, CDR2 SVGAGI (reference sequence). V shed 2 bases and J shed 8 bases, with 7 bases lying between them. Produced via immunoSEQ multiplex PCR; TCRdb's table is partial and in-frame only. The sample records around 29,000 clones, around nine tenths being singletons. This TCR came from an adult with an advanced solid tumor such as melanoma, head and neck, liver or kidney cancer. The chain couples TRBV6-6 to TRBJ2-1; D uncertain. The sequencing used CD4+ or CD8+ T cells sorted from blood, collected in a trial of the OX40 agonist ivuxolimab. The CDR3 protein is CASSYPTHEQFF. In DNA form, the CDR3 reads TGTGCCAGCAGTTACCCCACCCATGAGCAGTTCTTC.